These T cell receptor beta chains were read from a single sample in a study of tumor T cells in aggressive B-cell lymphoma. TCRdb keeps only in-frame clones here, not all; method: immunoSEQ multiplex PCR. The sample has 5,500 to 7,000 clones; 60% to 75% are singletons. Sequences were obtained from tumor tissue. Source of these receptors: an adult with diffuse large B cell lymphoma. Each CDR3 is given with its conserved first and last residue. Fields, in order: D gene, J gene, clone size, V gene, CDR3 protein, CDR3 DNA. D genes are given only for firm matches. Rows give clone size only sometimes, using once, few, many, or a class for an expanded clone.

D: TRBD2
J: TRBJ2-7
size: once
V: TRBV18
CDR3: CASSPRLAGVNYEQYF
DNA: TGTGCCAGCTCACCAAGGCTAGCGGGAGTTAACTACGAGCAGTACTTC

D: TRBD2
J: TRBJ2-4
size: .
V: TRBV15
CDR3: CATSRDPAQTSGGLFIQYF
DNA: TGTGCCACCAGCAGAGATCCCGCCCAGACTAGCGGGGGTTTATTCATTCAGTACTTC

D: TRBD2
J: TRBJ2-3
size: .
V: TRBV5-6
CDR3: CASSLGGGPVTQYF
DNA: TGTGCCAGCAGCTTGGGGGGAGGGCCGGTTACGCAGTATTTT

D: .
J: TRBJ2-2
size: .
V: TRBV28
CDR3: CASRFDRNTGELFF
DNA: TGTGCCAGCAGGTTCGACAGGAACACCGGGGAGCTGTTTTTT

D: TRBD2
J: TRBJ2-2
size: once
V: TRBV5-4
CDR3: CASSLAIAGVLGELFF
DNA: TGTGCCAGCAGCTTGGCGATAGCGGGAGTCCTCGGGGAGCTGTTTTTT

D: .
J: TRBJ1-3
size: .
V: TRBV5-1
CDR3: CASSLGSSGNTIYF
DNA: TGCGCCAGCAGCTTGGGGAGCTCTGGAAACACCATATATTTT

D: TRBD1
J: TRBJ2-3
size: .
V: TRBV19
CDR3: CASSIRGPDTQYF
DNA: TGTGCCAGTAGTATTAGGGGGCCAGATACGCAGTATTTT

D: .
J: TRBJ1-4
size: .
V: TRBV15
CDR3: CATAGKGGDNEKLFF
DNA: TGTGCCACCGCGGGGAAAGGGGGGGATAATGAAAAACTGTTTTTT

D: TRBD1
J: TRBJ2-4
size: .
V: TRBV28
CDR3: CASSPPRGPYPKAKNIQYF
DNA: TGTGCCAGCAGCCCTCCGAGGGGGCCATATCCCAAAGCCAAAAACATTCAGTACTTC

D: .
J: TRBJ2-1
size: .
V: TRBV14
CDR3: CASSQRRYNEQFF
DNA: TGTGCCAGCAGCCAGCGGCGTTACAATGAGCAGTTCTTC

D: .
J: TRBJ2-3
size: .
V: TRBV6-5
CDR3: CASSPVNTQYF
DNA: TGTGCCAGCAGCCCGGTTAATACGCAGTATTTT

D: TRBD1
J: TRBJ2-1
size: .
V: TRBV7-2
CDR3: CASSLGYRGYEQFF
DNA: TGTGCCAGCAGCTTAGGCTACAGGGGCTATGAGCAGTTCTTC

D: TRBD2
J: TRBJ2-7
size: .
V: TRBV13
CDR3: CASSSIVAGPSGFEQYF
DNA: TGTGCCAGCAGCTCGATAGTAGCGGGACCGTCAGGATTCGAGCAGTACTTC

D: TRBD1
J: TRBJ1-5
size: .
V: TRBV5-5
CDR3: CASSLGQGDQPQHF
DNA: TGTGCCAGCAGCTTAGGACAGGGAGATCAGCCCCAGCATTTT

D: .
J: TRBJ1-2
size: .
V: TRBV2
CDR3: CASSEVPNPSGSYTF
DNA: TGTGCCAGCAGTGAGGTTCCCAACCCCAGTGGTAGCTACACCTTC

D: .
J: TRBJ2-5
size: .
V: TRBV6-6
CDR3: CASSPRSGQETQYF
DNA: TGTGCCAGCAGTCCACGTAGCGGTCAAGAGACCCAATACTTC

D: TRBD1
J: TRBJ1-2
size: .
V: TRBV5-6
CDR3: CASSLGTVFYTF
DNA: TGTGCCAGCAGCCTTGGGACAGTCTTCTACACCTTC

D: .
J: TRBJ2-1
size: .
V: TRBV9
CDR3: CASSVDWDEQFF
DNA: TGTGCCAGCAGCGTTGACTGGGATGAGCAGTTCTTC

D: .
J: TRBJ2-2
size: .
V: TRBV19
CDR3: CASSIQASPGELFF
DNA: TGTGCCAGTAGTATACAGGCCAGCCCCGGGGAGCTGTTTTTT

D: .
J: TRBJ2-7
size: .
V: TRBV5-1
CDR3: CASSFRSDMGEQYF
DNA: TGCGCCAGCAGCTTCCGGTCAGACATGGGTGAGCAGTACTTC

D: .
J: TRBJ1-1
size: .
V: TRBV11-3
CDR3: CASSASQGKAFF
DNA: TGTGCCAGCAGCGCCTCACAGGGAAAGGCTTTCTTT

D: TRBD2
J: TRBJ2-2
size: once
V: TRBV9
CDR3: CASRTSGYTGELFF
DNA: TGTGCCAGCAGGACTAGCGGTTACACCGGGGAGCTGTTTTTT

D: TRBD2
J: TRBJ2-7
size: .
V: TRBV7-9
CDR3: CASSLSGGRNEQYF
DNA: TGTGCCAGCAGCTTATCCGGCGGGAGGAACGAGCAGTACTTC

D: TRBD2
J: TRBJ2-5
size: few
V: TRBV6-5
CDR3: CASSLAGGSQETQYF
DNA: TGTGCCAGCAGTTTAGCGGGAGGGAGTCAAGAGACCCAGTACTTC

D: TRBD1
J: TRBJ1-2
size: few
V: TRBV9
CDR3: CASSVGQGVYGYTF
DNA: TGTGCCAGCAGCGTAGGTCAGGGGGTCTATGGCTACACCTTC

D: TRBD2
J: TRBJ2-7
size: .
V: TRBV4-1
CDR3: CASSQDLAETPPSYEQYF
DNA: TGCGCCAGCAGCCAAGACCTAGCGGAGACCCCCCCGTCCTACGAGCAGTACTTC

D: TRBD1
J: TRBJ2-6
size: once
V: TRBV5-5
CDR3: CASRRTGEANVLTF
DNA: TGTGCCAGCAGACGGACAGGGGAGGCCAACGTCCTGACTTTC

D: TRBD1
J: TRBJ2-1
size: .
V: TRBV7-9
CDR3: CASTPPGTGGRDEQFF
DNA: TGTGCCAGCACCCCTCCCGGGACAGGGGGCAGGGATGAGCAGTTCTTC

D: .
J: TRBJ1-5
size: .
V: TRBV4-3
CDR3: CASSQDYSPNQPQHF
DNA: TGCGCCAGCAGCCAAGATTACAGCCCAAATCAGCCCCAGCATTTT

D: .
J: TRBJ1-2
size: .
V: TRBV29-1
CDR3: CSVGVSGTGSGYTF
DNA: TGCAGCGTCGGTGTCAGCGGGACGGGGTCTGGCTACACCTTC

D: .
J: TRBJ2-1
size: .
V: TRBV21-1
CDR3: CASSKRGILAGVPRSYNEQFF
DNA: TGTGCCAGCAGCAAAAGGGGGATTCTAGCGGGAGTTCCACGATCCTACAATGAGCAGTTCTTC

D: .
J: TRBJ1-3
size: .
V: TRBV29-1
CDR3: CSVQGAGNTIYF
DNA: TGCAGCGTGCAGGGCGCTGGAAACACCATATATTTT

D: TRBD1
J: TRBJ2-7
size: .
V: TRBV29-1
CDR3: CSVGQGAYEQYF
DNA: TGCAGCGTTGGACAGGGGGCCTACGAGCAGTACTTC

D: .
J: TRBJ1-2
size: .
V: TRBV28
CDR3: CASSSTGNYGYTF
DNA: TGTGCCAGCAGCTCCACAGGGAACTATGGCTACACCTTC

D: TRBD1
J: TRBJ2-1
size: few
V: TRBV7-2
CDR3: CASSLVRGSYNEQFF
DNA: TGTGCCAGCAGCTTAGTCAGGGGGAGCTACAATGAGCAGTTCTTC

D: .
J: TRBJ2-1
size: .
V: TRBV20-1
CDR3: CSAQDGNEQFF
DNA: TGCAGTGCCCAGGATGGCAATGAGCAGTTCTTC

D: .
J: TRBJ1-3
size: .
V: TRBV7-2
CDR3: CASSFTVTSGGNTIYF
DNA: TGTGCCAGCAGCTTCACCGTCACTTCAGGCGGAAACACCATATATTTT

D: .
J: TRBJ2-6
size: .
V: TRBV30
CDR3: CAWSQGSGANVLTF
DNA: TGTGCCTGGAGTCAGGGCTCTGGGGCCAACGTCCTGACTTTC

D: TRBD2
J: TRBJ2-4
size: .
V: TRBV11-1
CDR3: CASSPTRGREGNIQYF
DNA: TGTGCCAGCAGCCCCACCCGGGGAAGGGAGGGGAACATTCAGTACTTC

D: TRBD2
J: TRBJ2-1
size: few
V: TRBV18
CDR3: CASYRLSGRASEQFF
DNA: TGTGCCAGCTACCGTCTTAGCGGGAGGGCCTCTGAGCAGTTCTTC